A single sample is the source of the 9 T cell receptor beta chains below, sequenced in a study of Graves' ophthalmopathy and Graves' hyperthyroidism. Amplifying from RNA transcripts, the study obtained TCR beta CDR3 regions. HTBI primers served in a first-round RT-PCR, which a second-round multiplex PCR followed. MiXCR, run by TCRdb on the multiplex PCR reads, gives a single entry per CDR3 protein. The sample includes around 470,000 distinct CDR3 sequences, 13% to 15% of them seen just once. Material: blood. The receptors originated from a woman aged 25 to 39 with Graves' ophthalmopathy.

This chain connects TRBV12-3 or TRBV12-4 to TRBJ2-5; D is uncertain. CDR3 length: 14 amino acids. Trimming stripped 1 base from V and 5 bases from J, with 11 bases between. CDR3 sequence (DNA): TGTGCCAGCAGTTTAGATGTCCAGGAGGAGACCCAGTACTTC. Residues: CASSLDVQEETQYF.

This clonotype came up many times. The DNA for the CDR3 is TGTGCCAGCACCAGAGGGGACTTTTTTTCAGAGCAGTACTTC. Translation gives CASTRGDFFSEQYF. V and J are TRBV28 and TRBJ2-7, with a weak D call TRBD2 (6 bases). The CDR3 spans 14 residues. Per germline, CDR1 MDHEN and CDR2 SYDVKM. V was pared by 7 bases and J by 7 bases, with 20 bases between.

At least ten counts were recorded for this clonotype. A read error may account for a junction end that differs from germline. V usage is TRBV20-1 and J usage is TRBJ2-7; tentatively, D is TRBD2 (7 bases). This CDR3 is built from 12 residues. Germline assignment: CDR1 DFQATT and CDR2 SNEGSKA (reference sequence). In nucleotides, the CDR3 is TGCAGTGCGAGAGGGGGGGTCGGCGAGCAGTACTTC. This sequence encodes CSARGGVGEQYF.

This clonotype was detected a few times. The chain recombines TRBV11-1 with TRBJ2-5; 8 bases line up with TRBD2. With V trimmed by 5 bases and J by 2 bases, 16 bases remained unmatched. The germline gives CDR1 SGHAT, CDR2 FQDESV (reference sequence). This CDR3 is 18 amino acids long. Written as DNA, the CDR3 is TGTGCCAGCAGCGATAGGGGTTGGGGGTCTAGCGGGCAAGAGACCCAGTACTTC. This gives the protein CASSDRGWGSSGQETQYF.

The genes are TRBV12-3 or TRBV12-4 and TRBJ2-4; D remains unclear. The CDR3 has 13 amino acids. Trimming took off 1 base at V and 4 bases at J, with 5 bases between the two ends. CDR3 in DNA: TGTGCCAGCAGTTTAGGGGTAAAAAACATTCAGTACTTC. Protein product: CASSLGVKNIQYF.

This clonotype occurred many times. The chain carries TRBV5-1 and TRBJ1-2; TRBD1 is a possible D gene (6 bases). CDR3 size: 13 residues. Germline values: CDR1 SGHRS, CDR2 YFSETQ. V lost 4 bases and J 6 bases, leaving 13 bases between the germline ends. The CDR3 DNA reads TGCGCCAGCAGCCTTCGGACAGTAGATGGCTACACCTTC. It codes for CASSLRTVDGYTF.

In this sample, this clonotype turned up many times. The chain has TRBV6-5 and TRBJ1-2, with D unclear. The CDR3 consists of 14 residues. V was clipped by 2 bases and J by 7 bases, with 14 bases between them. Per the germline V gene, CDR1 is MNHEY and CDR2 is SVGAGI. CDR3 in amino acids: CASSYDPFWGGYTF. The CDR3 DNA is TGTGCCAGCAGTTACGACCCCTTTTGGGGTGGCTACACCTTC.

This chain uses TRBV27 with TRBJ2-7; 7 bases map to TRBD1. CDR1 is MNHEY and CDR2 is SMNVEV in the germline V gene (reference sequence). The CDR3 extends over 16 amino acids. Unmatched junction bases numbered 9, after V lost 4 bases and J lost 0 bases. CDR3 sequence reads: CASSSQKGQRSYEQYF. The CDR3 nucleotides are TGTGCCAGCAGTTCACAGAAGGGACAGCGCTCCTACGAGCAGTACTTC.

This clonotype was seen many times. This chain links TRBV6-1 with TRBJ1-5; D is uncertain. From germline, CDR1 is MNHNS and CDR2 SASEGT. Trimming shortened V by 4 bases and J by 5 bases, and 9 bases separated the two germline ends. The CDR3 consists of 13 residues. The CDR3: CASSAHGYQPQHF. In DNA, the CDR3 is TGTGCCAGCAGTGCGCACGGGTATCAGCCCCAGCATTTT.